This T cell receptor beta chain was recovered during a study of blood T cell repertoires in COVID-19. Study-wide context: Sources were T cells, B-cell-depleted T cells, or PBMCs; the material itself was cDNA or gDNA.

Method: immunoSEQ multiplex PCR; TCRdb's copy keeps in-frame clones and lacks some. Among a few hundred thousand clones listed, 89% were seen once. This clone is a singleton in its sample. CDR3 length: 15 amino acids. V lost 1 base and J lost 11, with 15 bases in between. Germline V CDR1 and CDR2: MNHEY, SVGAGI. This TCR was recovered from a woman aged 40 to 49 who had recovered from COVID-19. Sequencing was carried out using PBMCs or T cells enriched from blood (not recorded which). The chain joins TRBV6-5 to TRBJ1-6, with D unresolved. The CDR3 DNA reads TGTGCCAGCAGTTACTTCAGAGGGAAACGAGCACCCCTCCACTTT. Its protein is CASSYFRGKRAPLHF.